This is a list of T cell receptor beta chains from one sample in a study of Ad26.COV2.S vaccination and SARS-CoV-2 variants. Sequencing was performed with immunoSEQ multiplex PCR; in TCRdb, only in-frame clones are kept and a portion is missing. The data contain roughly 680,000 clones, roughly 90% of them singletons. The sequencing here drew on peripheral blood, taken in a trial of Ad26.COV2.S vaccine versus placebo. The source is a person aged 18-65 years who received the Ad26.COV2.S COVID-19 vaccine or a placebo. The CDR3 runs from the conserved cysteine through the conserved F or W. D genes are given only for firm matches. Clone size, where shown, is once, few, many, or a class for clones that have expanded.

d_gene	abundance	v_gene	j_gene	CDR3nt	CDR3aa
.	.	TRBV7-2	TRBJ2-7	TGTGCCAGCAGCTTAGGTCTCATTTCCTACGAGCAGTACTTC	CASSLGLISYEQYF
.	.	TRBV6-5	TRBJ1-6	TGTGCCAGCAGTTACTCGCCGGGGGCGGCTAATTCACCCCTCCACTTT	CASSYSPGAANSPLHF
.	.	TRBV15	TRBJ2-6	TGTGCCACCAGCAGAGACCCCTTAAGCTCTGGGGCCAACGTCCTGACTTTC	CATSRDPLSSGANVLTF
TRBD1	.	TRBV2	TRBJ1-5	TGTGCCAGCAGGCCACAGGGGGCTTGGAATCAGCCCCAGCATTTT	CASRPQGAWNQPQHF
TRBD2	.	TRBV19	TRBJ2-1	TGTGCCAGTACCGCATCAGCGGGATTCCTGTACAATGAGCAGTTCTTC	CASTASAGFLYNEQFF
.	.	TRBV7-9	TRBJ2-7	TGTGCCAGCAGCATCGGGGGTAACTCCTACGAGCAGTACTTC	CASSIGGNSYEQYF
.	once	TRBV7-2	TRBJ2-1	TGTGCCAGCAGCTTAGCGCGAGAGACAGGCCTCTACAATGAGCAGTTCTTC	CASSLARETGLYNEQFF
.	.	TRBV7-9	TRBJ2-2	TGTGCCAGCAGCTTAGGACTAGTGCCACTGAACACCGGGGAGCTGTTTTTT	CASSLGLVPLNTGELFF
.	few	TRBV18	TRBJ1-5	TGTGCCAGCTCACCGGGAAAAAATCAGCCCCAGCATTTT	CASSPGKNQPQHF
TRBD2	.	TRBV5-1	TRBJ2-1	TGCGCCAGCTCCGGGGGGGCCACTATCCCTCACAATGAGCAGTTCTTC	CASSGGATIPHNEQFF
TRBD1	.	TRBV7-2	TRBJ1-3	TGTGCCAGCAGCCGGGGACAGAGCTCTGGAAACACCATATATTTT	CASSRGQSSGNTIYF
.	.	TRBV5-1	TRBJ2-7	TGCGCCAGCAGCTTGGCCTCCGTCAACCCATACGAGCAGTACTTC	CASSLASVNPYEQYF
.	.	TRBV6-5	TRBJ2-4	TGTGCCAGCGAGGGACCCCCCAGGAACATTCAGTACTTC	CASEGPPRNIQYF
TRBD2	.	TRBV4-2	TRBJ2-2	TGTGCCAGCAGCCAAGATCAGGGACTAGCGGTCTACACCGGGGAGCTGTTTTTT	CASSQDQGLAVYTGELFF
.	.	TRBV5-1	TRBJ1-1	TGCGCCAGCAGAGTAGGGGCCCCATCCATGAACACTGAAGCTTTCTTT	CASRVGAPSMNTEAFF
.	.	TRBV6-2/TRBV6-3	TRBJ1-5	TGTGCCAGCAGTTACTCGAAAGGGGTCCTTAGCAATCAGCCCCAGCATTTT	CASSYSKGVLSNQPQHF
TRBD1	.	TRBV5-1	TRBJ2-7	TGCGCCAGCAGCGGAGTGGGACAGGCTAGCTCCTACGAGCAGTACTTC	CASSGVGQASSYEQYF
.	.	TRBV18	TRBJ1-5	TGTGCCAGCTCACCGGGGGTAGGACAGAATAATCAGCCCCAGCATTTT	CASSPGVGQNNQPQHF
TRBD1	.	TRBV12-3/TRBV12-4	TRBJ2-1	TGTGCCAGCAGGCCAGGACAGGCCAATGAGCAGTTCTTC	CASRPGQANEQFF
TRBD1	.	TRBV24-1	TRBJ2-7	TGTGCCACCAGTGACCCCGGGACAGGGCCGAGGGGGGAGCAGTACTTC	CATSDPGTGPRGEQYF
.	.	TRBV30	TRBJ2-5	TGTGCCTGGGGAAGGCTGGAGACCCAGTACTTC	CAWGRLETQYF
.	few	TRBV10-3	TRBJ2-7	TGTGCCATCAGTGGCGGGGAAACCGGCTACGAGCAGTACTTC	CAISGGETGYEQYF